These 31 T cell receptor beta chains originate from one sample sequenced in a study of CD8+ T cells in alopecia areata. The sequencing template was cDNA reverse transcribed from extracted RNA. Clones were sequenced by immunoSEQ multiplex PCR, and TCRdb holds only the in-frame ones, with some missing. The sample lists over 150,000 clones; around three fifths were seen once. This sample comprised CD4+ T cells sorted from blood, obtained at week 0. All receptors come from a human donor with alopecia areata.

The V gene is TRBV19, the J gene TRBJ1-2; D call uncertain. V lost 6 bases to trimming and J lost 6 bases, with 17 bases between them. Germline V lookup: CDR1 LNHDA, CDR2 SQIVND (reference sequence). The CDR3 spans 14 residues. CDR3 in DNA: TGTGCCAGTAGAAATAAGGGCGGATCTGATGGCTACACCTTC. Translated, it gives CASRNKGGSDGYTF.

This chain uses TRBV15 with TRBJ1-6; D remains unclear. CDR3 length equals 21 residues. Looked up from germline, CDR1 is LNHNV and CDR2 is YYDKDF (reference sequence). Trimming took off 0 bases at V and 6 bases at J, with 27 bases between the two ends. CDR3 region: CATSRDINRAFRKVANSPLHF. CDR3 bases: TGTGCCACCAGCAGAGATATTAACAGAGCCTTCCGGAAAGTCGCTAATTCACCCCTCCACTTT.

This clone was found a few times. The CDR3 DNA reads TGTGCCAGCACCGAATTGGGACGGGAGAATGGAAACACCATATATTTT. Amino acids: CASTELGRENGNTIYF. The chain combines TRBV7-2 with TRBJ1-3, with a weak D call TRBD1 (5 bases). The CDR3 length is 16 residues. Germline CDR1 reads SGHTA; CDR2 reads FQGNSA. The V and J ends lost 7 bases and 3 bases respectively, with 19 bases between them.

The chain has TRBV30 and TRBJ1-5, with D tentatively TRBD1 (5 bases). The CDR3 runs to 14 residues. CDR1 and CDR2 from the germline V gene are GTSNPN and SVGIG (reference sequence). V lost 2 bases to trimming and J lost 7 bases, with 15 bases between them. CDR3 in DNA: TGTGCCTGGAGTCTCCAGGGAGCTTGGCAGCCCCAGCATTTT. This translates into CAWSLQGAWQPQHF.

The CDR3, as DNA: TGCGCCAGCAGCCAAGAGGGGACATCTATGGCGTTGTTGAACACTGAAGCTTTCTTT. Protein: CASSQEGTSMALLNTEAFF. V is TRBV4-1 and J is TRBJ1-1; D might be TRBD1 (6 bases). CDR1 and CDR2 (germline): MGHRA, YSYEKL. The CDR3 sequence is 19 residues long. V was clipped by 0 bases and J by 0 bases, with 20 bases between them.

The V call is TRBV30, the J call TRBJ2-3; 9 nucleotides line up with TRBD2. Germline CDR1 is GTSNPN and CDR2 is SVGIG (reference sequence). The CDR3 contains 16 residues. V dropped 2 bases and J dropped 0; count of bases not matched to a gene: 6. DNA for the CDR3: TGTGCCTGGAGTCCCCTAGCGGGGCATAGCACAGATACGCAGTATTTT. This sequence encodes CAWSPLAGHSTDTQYF.

This clone showed up just a few times. The chain couples TRBV29-1 to TRBJ2-1, with 8 bases matching TRBD1. CDR1 is SQVTM and CDR2 is ANQGSEA in the germline V gene. Trimming took 6 bases from V and 10 from J; bases not matched to a gene: 11. The CDR3 runs to 13 residues. The DNA of the CDR3 is TGCAGCGTCTACCGGACAGGGCTTGGGGAGCAGTTCTTC. This sequence encodes CSVYRTGLGEQFF.

The V and J genes are TRBV5-1 and TRBJ2-5; D might be TRBD2 (5 bases). Germline values: CDR1 SGHRS, CDR2 YFSETQ. This CDR3 has 13 residues. Trimming took 3 bases from V and 2 from J, leaving 8 bases between them. CDR3 protein: CASSWKRQETQYF. In nucleotides, the CDR3 is TGCGCCAGCAGCTGGAAGCGGCAAGAGACCCAGTACTTC.

The chain is built from TRBV30 and TRBJ1-2, with D possibly being TRBD1 (5 bases). CDR1 GTSNPN and CDR2 SVGIG come from the germline V gene (reference sequence). The CDR3 has 13 residues. Trimming pared 5 bases from V and 5 bases from J, leaving 15 bases between. The CDR3 coding sequence is TGTGCCTGGTCCATGGGGGGTAAATATGGCTACACCTTC. Translated: CAWSMGGKYGYTF.

The J gene is TRBJ1-1, the V gene TRBV2, with 8 bases that match TRBD1. Trimming removed 3 bases from V and 10 bases from J; junction bases left unmatched: 7. The CDR3 is 13 residues long. CDR1 and CDR2 from the germline V gene are SNHLY and FYNNEI. The CDR3 spells CASSDGQGSGAFF. The DNA for the CDR3 is TGTGCCAGCAGTGACGGACAGGGTTCGGGAGCTTTCTTT.

The CDR3 region has the DNA TGTGCCACAAGTGAGGGAATTAGCTCACCCCTCCACTTT. Its protein is CATSEGISSPLHF. J is TRBJ1-6 and V is TRBV6-5; D unresolved. Trimming took off 10 bases at V and 10 bases at J, with 17 bases between the two ends. The germline gives CDR1 MNHEY, CDR2 SVGAGI. The CDR3 runs to 13 residues.

This chain connects TRBV5-1 to TRBJ2-4; 7 nucleotides align to TRBD1. The CDR3 has 14 residues. V lost 0 bases to trimming and J lost 7 bases; unmatched junction nucleotides: 4. In germline, CDR1 is SGHRS, CDR2 YFSETQ. CDR3 region: CASSLGQGSNIQYF. The CDR3 DNA follows: TGCGCCAGCAGCTTGGGACAGGGATCGAACATTCAGTACTTC.

J is TRBJ2-2 and V is TRBV25-1; TRBD1 agrees at 7 bases. Germline V gives CDR1 MGHDK, CDR2 SYGVNS. The V and J ends lost 8 bases and 1 base, in that order; junction bases with no gene match: 4. The CDR3 runs 14 residues. The DNA of the CDR3 is TGTGCCAGCCAACGGACAGGGAACACCGGGGAGCTGTTTTTT. It is translated as CASQRTGNTGELFF.

V is TRBV6-5 and J is TRBJ1-2; D not certain. The V gene lost 5 bases and the J gene lost 4 bases, with 8 bases spanning the gap. Germline V gene lookup returns CDR1 MNHEY and CDR2 SVGAGI. The CDR3 totals 12 residues. In nucleotides, the CDR3 is TGTGCCAGCAGTCCCAGGAGCTATGGCTACACCTTC. This gives the protein CASSPRSYGYTF.

The chain combines TRBV2 with TRBJ2-3, with 8 bases aligning to TRBD1. J gave up 4 bases and V 2 bases, and 2 bases lay outside the gene matches. CDR3 length: 14 amino acids. The germline V gene encodes CDR1 SNHLY and CDR2 FYNNEI. The CDR3 loop reads CASSEWTGSDTQYF. For the CDR3, the DNA is TGTGCCAGCAGTGAATGGACAGGGTCAGATACGCAGTATTTT. The variable domain in full, with the rest retrieved from reference TRBV2 and TRBJ2-3, is EPEVTQTPSHQVTQMGQEVILRCVPISNHLYFYWYRQILGQKVEFLVSFYNNEISEKSEIFDDQFSVERPDGSNFTLKIRSTKLEDSAMYFCASSEWTGSDTQYFGPGTRLTVL.

This sequence joins TRBV29-1 and TRBJ2-7, with 9 bases that match TRBD2. Unmatched junction bases numbered 7, after V lost 2 bases and J lost 5 bases. The CDR3 extends over 14 amino acids. Germline V CDR1 and CDR2: SQVTM, ANQGSEA. The CDR3 DNA is TGCAGCGTTGAACTCTGGCGGGGGGGAGACGAGCAGTACTTC. Amino acids: CSVELWRGGDEQYF.

To note about this clone: This sample includes further DNA sequences coding for the same CDR3. The chain uses TRBV15 and TRBJ2-5, with TRBD2 as a possible D gene (5 bases). Trimming shortened V by 0 bases and J by 4 bases, and 9 bases separated the two germline ends. Germline CDR1 is LNHNV and CDR2 is YYDKDF (reference sequence). The CDR3 has 14 residues. The CDR3 sequence is CATSRDLGGETQYF. CDR3 nucleotide sequence: TGTGCCACCAGCAGAGATCTTGGAGGAGAGACCCAGTACTTC.

V is TRBV29-1 and J is TRBJ1-1, with a weak D call TRBD1 (5 bases). V lost 6 bases and J 1 base, leaving 15 bases between the germline ends. This CDR3 contains 14 residues. Germline V gene data show CDR1 as SQVTM and CDR2 as ANQGSEA. The CDR3 region is CSVAGGLRNTEAFF. In DNA form, the CDR3 reads TGCAGCGTCGCCGGGGGGTTGAGGAACACTGAAGCTTTCTTT.

The J gene is TRBJ1-2, the V gene TRBV9; 8 nucleotides agree with TRBD1. The CDR3 has 13 residues. V lost 8 bases to trimming and J lost 4 bases; unmatched junction nucleotides: 7. Germline-derived CDR1 and CDR2 are SGDLS and YYNGEE. The CDR3 reads CASSDRAVYGYTF. In DNA form, the CDR3 reads TGTGCCAGTTCGGACAGGGCCGTCTATGGCTACACCTTC.

The chain has TRBV7-9 and TRBJ2-2; no clear D gene. This CDR3 is built from 15 residues. V was shortened by 5 bases and J by 0 bases, with 10 bases between the two germline ends. The germline V gene encodes CDR1 SEHNR and CDR2 FQNEAQ (reference sequence). CDR3 nucleotides: TGTGCCAGCAGCCACGGCGCTGCGAACACCGGGGAGCTGTTTTTT. Its translation is CASSHGAANTGELFF.

The V and J genes are TRBV5-1 and TRBJ1-2; D possibly corresponds to TRBD1 (6 bases). The CDR3 spans 14 residues. Germline V gene lookup returns CDR1 SGHRS and CDR2 YFSETQ. V dropped 2 bases and J dropped 4 bases, with 12 bases sitting between them. The DNA for the CDR3 is TGCGCCAGCAGCTTCGGACAGAACTCCTATGGCTACACCTTC. It yields the protein CASSFGQNSYGYTF. The full variable domain, rest sourced from reference TRBV5-1 and TRBJ1-2, is KAGVTQTPRYLIKTRGQQVTLSCSPISGHRSVSWYQQTPGQGLQFLFEYFSETQRNKGNFPGRFSGRQFSNSRSEMNVSTLELGDSALYLCASSFGQNSYGYTFGSGTRLTVV.

The V and J genes are TRBV5-6 and TRBJ1-1; 7 nucleotides agree with TRBD1. J gave up 4 bases and V 2 bases, and 8 bases lay outside the gene matches. Germline CDR1 reads SGHDT; CDR2 reads YYEEEE. The CDR3 loop spans 15 amino acids. CDR3 amino acids: CASSLNRGWSTEAFF. As DNA, the CDR3 is TGTGCCAGCAGCTTAAACAGGGGCTGGAGCACTGAAGCTTTCTTT.

The CDR3 loop reads CASSLVGLNTEAFF. As DNA, the CDR3 is TGTGCCAGCAGCTTAGTGGGGTTGAACACTGAAGCTTTCTTT. This rearrangement joins TRBV7-9 to TRBJ1-1; D is unresolved. V lost 1 base and J lost 0, with 6 bases in between. This CDR3 contains 14 residues. CDR1 is SEHNR, CDR2 FQNEAQ, per germline (reference sequence).

V usage is TRBV30 and J usage is TRBJ1-5; possibly TRBD1 for D (5 bases). The CDR3 is 12 residues long. The germline V gene encodes CDR1 GTSNPN and CDR2 SVGIG (reference sequence). The V and J ends lost 2 bases and 11 bases respectively, with 13 bases between them. CDR3 in DNA: TGTGCCTGGAGTCTTCAGGGTCGGGCCCAGCATTTT. It is translated as CAWSLQGRAQHF.

The chain recombines TRBV7-7 with TRBJ1-5; D call uncertain. The V gene lost 8 bases and the J gene lost 6 bases, with 20 bases spanning the gap. This CDR3 spans 15 amino acids. Germline V lookup: CDR1 SSHAT, CDR2 FNYEAQ (reference sequence). CDR3 sequence: CASSSHAVYTQPQHF. The CDR3 bases are TGTGCCAGCTCTTCCCATGCGGTTTATACTCAGCCCCAGCATTTT.

The chain couples TRBV5-6 to TRBJ1-5; 8 nucleotides line up with TRBD1. With 3 bases clipped from V and 5 bases from J, the junction kept 10 bases outside the gene matches. CDR1 is SGHDT, CDR2 YYEEEE, per germline. CDR3 length equals 16 residues. In nucleotides, the CDR3 is TGTGCCAGCAGCTCCCGGGACAGGAGAATTTATCAGCCCCAGCATTTT. It encodes CASSSRDRRIYQPQHF.

This rearrangement joins TRBV7-2 to TRBJ2-1; D is unclear. Germline values: CDR1 SGHTA, CDR2 FQGNSA. The CDR3 has 14 amino acids. V lost 5 bases and J lost 9, with 17 bases in between. The CDR3 protein is CASSARSNFGEQFF. The CDR3 DNA reads TGTGCCAGCAGCGCACGGTCGAACTTCGGTGAGCAGTTCTTC.

V gene TRBV25-1 combines with J gene TRBJ1-6; no reliable D call. Per the germline V gene, CDR1 is MGHDK and CDR2 is SYGVNS. Trimming pared 2 bases from V and 14 bases from J, leaving 10 bases between. The CDR3 covers 12 residues. The CDR3 nucleotides are TGTGCCAGCAGTGAAGTCCCGGCGGCCCTCCACTTT. Its translation is CASSEVPAALHF.

V is TRBV7-2 and J is TRBJ2-3; D unclear. The CDR3 contains 13 residues. Per germline, CDR1 SGHTA and CDR2 FQGNSA. Trimming took 2 bases from V and 1 from J, leaving 4 bases between them. The CDR3 DNA reads as TGTGCCAGCAGCTTATTCCGCACAGATACGCAGTATTTT. It yields the protein CASSLFRTDTQYF.

The V and J genes are TRBV6-5 and TRBJ1-3; D remains ambiguous. The CDR3 loop spans 11 amino acids. Germline-derived CDR1 and CDR2 are MNHEY and SVGAGI. V shed 6 bases and J shed 4 bases, with 4 bases lying between them. DNA for the CDR3: TGTGCCAGCAGCCGAGGAAACACCATATATTTT. As protein: CASSRGNTIYF.

The chain employs TRBV29-1 and TRBJ2-1, with 8 bases fitting TRBD2. V gave up 7 bases and J gave up 6 bases; unmatched junction bases: 14. The CDR3 consists of 15 residues. CDR1 and CDR2 (germline): SQVTM, ANQGSEA. The CDR3 reads CSAPRPGLDRNEQFF. CDR3 in DNA: TGCAGCGCTCCCCGCCCGGGACTAGACCGCAATGAGCAGTTCTTC.